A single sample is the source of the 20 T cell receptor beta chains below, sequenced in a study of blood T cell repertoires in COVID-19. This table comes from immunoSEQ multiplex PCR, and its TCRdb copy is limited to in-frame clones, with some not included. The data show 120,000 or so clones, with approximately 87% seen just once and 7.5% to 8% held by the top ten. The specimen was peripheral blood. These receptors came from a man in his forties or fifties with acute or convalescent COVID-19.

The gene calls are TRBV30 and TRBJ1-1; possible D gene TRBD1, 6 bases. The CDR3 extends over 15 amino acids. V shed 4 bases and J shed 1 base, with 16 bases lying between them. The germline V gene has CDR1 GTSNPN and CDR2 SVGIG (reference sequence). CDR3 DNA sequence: TGTGCCTGGACCTTCGGGGGGGCGGGGAACACTGAAGCTTTCTTT. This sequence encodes CAWTFGGAGNTEAFF.

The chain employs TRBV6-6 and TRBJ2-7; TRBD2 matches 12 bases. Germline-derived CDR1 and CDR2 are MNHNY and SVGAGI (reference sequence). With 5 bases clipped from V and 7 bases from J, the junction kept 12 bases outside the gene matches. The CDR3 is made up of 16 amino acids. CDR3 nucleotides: TGTGCCAGCAGTCACCAAGGACTAGCGGGACTGGAGGAGCAGTACTTC. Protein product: CASSHQGLAGLEEQYF.

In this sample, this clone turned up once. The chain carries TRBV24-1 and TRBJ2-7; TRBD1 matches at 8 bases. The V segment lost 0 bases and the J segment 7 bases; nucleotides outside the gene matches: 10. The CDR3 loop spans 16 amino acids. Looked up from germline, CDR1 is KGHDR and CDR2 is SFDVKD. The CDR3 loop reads CATSDLKAGGVNEQYF. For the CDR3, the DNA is TGTGCCACCAGTGATTTGAAGGCAGGGGGCGTCAATGAGCAGTACTTC.

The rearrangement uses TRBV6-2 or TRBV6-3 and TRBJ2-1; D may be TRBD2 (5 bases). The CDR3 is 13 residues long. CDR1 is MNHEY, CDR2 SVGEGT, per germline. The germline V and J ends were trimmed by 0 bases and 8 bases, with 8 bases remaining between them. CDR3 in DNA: TGTGCCAGCAGTTACTCTCTAGCTGATGAGCAGTTCTTC. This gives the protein CASSYSLADEQFF.

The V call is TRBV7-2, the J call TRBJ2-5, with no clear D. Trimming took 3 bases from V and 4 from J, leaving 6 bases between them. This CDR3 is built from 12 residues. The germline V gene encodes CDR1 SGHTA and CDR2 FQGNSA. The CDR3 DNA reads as TGTGCCAGCAGCTTGCGAGTAGAGACCCAGTACTTC. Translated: CASSLRVETQYF.

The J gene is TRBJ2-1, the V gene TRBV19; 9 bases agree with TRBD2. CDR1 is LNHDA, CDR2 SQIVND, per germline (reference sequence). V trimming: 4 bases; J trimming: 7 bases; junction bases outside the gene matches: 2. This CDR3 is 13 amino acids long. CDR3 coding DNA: TGTGCCAGTAGTAGCGGGAGGGGGAATGAGCAGTTCTTC. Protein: CASSSGRGNEQFF.

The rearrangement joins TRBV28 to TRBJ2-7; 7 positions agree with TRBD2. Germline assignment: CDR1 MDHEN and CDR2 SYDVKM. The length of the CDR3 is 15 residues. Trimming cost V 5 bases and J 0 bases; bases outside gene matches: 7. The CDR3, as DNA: TGTGCCAGCAGTCAACCGGGCGGGAGCTCCTACGAGCAGTACTTC. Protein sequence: CASSQPGGSSYEQYF.

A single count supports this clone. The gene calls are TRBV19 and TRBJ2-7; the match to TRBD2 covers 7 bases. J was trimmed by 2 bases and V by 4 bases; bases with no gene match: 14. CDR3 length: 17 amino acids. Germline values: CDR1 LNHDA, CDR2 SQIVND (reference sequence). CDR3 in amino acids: CASSKRPLAEDTYEQYF. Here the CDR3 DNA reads TGTGCCAGTAGTAAACGGCCTCTAGCGGAGGACACCTACGAGCAGTACTTC.

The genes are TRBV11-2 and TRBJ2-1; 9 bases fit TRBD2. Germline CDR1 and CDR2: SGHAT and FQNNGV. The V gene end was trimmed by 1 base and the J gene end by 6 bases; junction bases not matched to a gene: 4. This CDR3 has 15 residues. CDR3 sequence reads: CASSLGAGGLNEQFF. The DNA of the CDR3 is TGTGCCAGCAGCTTAGGCGCGGGAGGGCTCAATGAGCAGTTCTTC.

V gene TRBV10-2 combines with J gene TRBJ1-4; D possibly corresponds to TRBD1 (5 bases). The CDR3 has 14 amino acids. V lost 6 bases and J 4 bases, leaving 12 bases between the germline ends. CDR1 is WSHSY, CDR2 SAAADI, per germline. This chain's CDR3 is CASSLPGLNEKLFF. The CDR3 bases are TGCGCCAGCAGCCTTCCGGGACTTAATGAAAAACTGTTTTTT.

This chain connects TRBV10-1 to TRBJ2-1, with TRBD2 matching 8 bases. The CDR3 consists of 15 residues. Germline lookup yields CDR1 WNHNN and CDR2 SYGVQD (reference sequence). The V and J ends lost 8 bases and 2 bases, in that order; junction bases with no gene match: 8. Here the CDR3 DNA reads TGCGCCAGCGCTGGACTAGCTGACGCCTACAATGAGCAGTTCTTC. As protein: CASAGLADAYNEQFF.

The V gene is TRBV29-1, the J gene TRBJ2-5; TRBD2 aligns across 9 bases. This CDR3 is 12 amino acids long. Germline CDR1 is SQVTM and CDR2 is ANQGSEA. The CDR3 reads CTFSGRGETQYF. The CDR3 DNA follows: TGCACTTTTAGCGGGAGAGGGGAGACCCAGTACTTC.

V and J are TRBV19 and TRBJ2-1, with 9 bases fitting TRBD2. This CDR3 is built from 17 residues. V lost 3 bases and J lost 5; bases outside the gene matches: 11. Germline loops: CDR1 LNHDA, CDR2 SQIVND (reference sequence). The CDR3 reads CASSMQRREGYHNEQFF. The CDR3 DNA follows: TGTGCCAGTAGTATGCAAAGGCGGGAGGGTTACCACAATGAGCAGTTCTTC.

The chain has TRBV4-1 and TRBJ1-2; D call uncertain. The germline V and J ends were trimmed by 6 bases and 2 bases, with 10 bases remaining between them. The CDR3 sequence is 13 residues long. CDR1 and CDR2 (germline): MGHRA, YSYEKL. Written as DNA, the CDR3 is TGCGCCAGCAGGTCAGGTCTCAACTATGGCTACACCTTC. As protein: CASRSGLNYGYTF.

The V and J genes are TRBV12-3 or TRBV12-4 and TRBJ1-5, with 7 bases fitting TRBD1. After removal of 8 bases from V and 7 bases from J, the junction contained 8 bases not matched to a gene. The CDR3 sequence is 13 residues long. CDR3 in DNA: TGTGCCAGCGGGGTAGGGGGCGAACAGCCCCAGCATTTT. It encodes CASGVGGEQPQHF.

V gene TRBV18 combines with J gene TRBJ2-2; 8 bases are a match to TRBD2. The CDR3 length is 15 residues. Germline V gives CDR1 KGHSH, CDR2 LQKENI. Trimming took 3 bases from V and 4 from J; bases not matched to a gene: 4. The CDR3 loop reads CASSPWTSRTGELFF. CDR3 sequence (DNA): TGTGCCAGCTCACCGTGGACTAGCCGCACCGGGGAGCTGTTTTTT. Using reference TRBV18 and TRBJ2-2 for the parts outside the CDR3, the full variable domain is NAGVMQNPRHLVRRRGQEARLRCSPMKGHSHVYWYRQLPEEGLKFMVYLQKENIIDESGMPKERFSAEFPKEGPSILRIQQVVRGDSAAYFCASSPWTSRTGELFFGEGSRLTVL.

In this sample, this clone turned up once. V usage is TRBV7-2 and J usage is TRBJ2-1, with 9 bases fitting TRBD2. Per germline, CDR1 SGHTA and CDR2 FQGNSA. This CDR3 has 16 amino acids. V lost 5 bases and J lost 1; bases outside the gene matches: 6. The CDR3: CASSTRLAVSYNEQFF. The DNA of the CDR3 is TGTGCCAGCAGCACCCGACTAGCGGTTTCCTACAATGAGCAGTTCTTC.

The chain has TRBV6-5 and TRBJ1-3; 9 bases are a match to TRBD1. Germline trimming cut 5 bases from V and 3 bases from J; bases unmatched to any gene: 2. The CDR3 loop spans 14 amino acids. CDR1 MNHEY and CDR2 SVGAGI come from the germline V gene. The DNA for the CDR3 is TGTGCCAGCAGTATGACAGGGGGTGGAAACACCATATATTTT. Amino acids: CASSMTGGGNTIYF.

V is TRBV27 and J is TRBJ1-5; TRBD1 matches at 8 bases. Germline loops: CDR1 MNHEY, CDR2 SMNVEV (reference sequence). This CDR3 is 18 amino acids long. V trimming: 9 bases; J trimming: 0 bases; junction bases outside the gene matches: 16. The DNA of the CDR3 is TGTGCCAGTTCAGGAGGCAGGGGGCCTCCCCTTAGCAATCAGCCCCAGCATTTT. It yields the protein CASSGGRGPPLSNQPQHF.

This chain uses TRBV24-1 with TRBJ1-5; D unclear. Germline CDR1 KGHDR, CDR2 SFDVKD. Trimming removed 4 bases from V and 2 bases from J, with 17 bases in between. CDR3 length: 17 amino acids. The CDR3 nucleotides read TGTGCCACCAGTGACGGAGAAAGGTATGGTGGCAATCAGCCCCAGCATTTT. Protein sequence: CATSDGERYGGNQPQHF.